This TCR beta chain stems from a study of T cell responses to AZD1222 COVID-19 vaccine. About the research overall: Timing groups of about 4 and about 12 weeks for second doses were pooled.

Broader study findings: Nearly half of spike-specific TCRs reportedly go after variant regions that carry no mutations. Only 5 or 6 individuals given AZD1222 were seropositive at baseline.

The CDR3 covers 12 residues. Germline CDR1 and CDR2: MNHEY and SVGEGT. V dropped 5 bases and J dropped 6 bases, with 11 bases sitting between them. Sequenced by immunoSEQ multiplex PCR; TCRdb stores in-frame clones only, minus some. The table has tens of thousands of clones, 86% seen once; the top ten hold 8.5% to 10%. On this clone: Its cognate antigen is unknown.

The chain has TRBV6-2 or TRBV6-3 and TRBJ2-7; weak D call: TRBD2 (5 bases). The TCR originated in an adult in good health. Source: peripheral blood, taken on day 0 of AZD1222 vaccination. As DNA, the CDR3 is TGTGCCAGCAGTAAACTAGGAATCGAGCAGTACTTC. Its protein product is CASSKLGIEQYF.